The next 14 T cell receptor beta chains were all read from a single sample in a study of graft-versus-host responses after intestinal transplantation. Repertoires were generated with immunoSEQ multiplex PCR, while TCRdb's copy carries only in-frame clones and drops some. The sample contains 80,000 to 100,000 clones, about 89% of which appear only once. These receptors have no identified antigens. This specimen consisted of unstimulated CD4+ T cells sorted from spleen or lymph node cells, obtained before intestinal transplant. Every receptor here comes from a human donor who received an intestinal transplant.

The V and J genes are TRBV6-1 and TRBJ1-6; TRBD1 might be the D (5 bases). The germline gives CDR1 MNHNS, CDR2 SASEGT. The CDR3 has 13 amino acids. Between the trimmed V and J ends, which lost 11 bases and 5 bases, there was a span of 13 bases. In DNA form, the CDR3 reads TGTGCCGGCGGGACGGACAATAATTCACCCCTCCACTTT. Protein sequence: CAGGTDNNSPLHF.

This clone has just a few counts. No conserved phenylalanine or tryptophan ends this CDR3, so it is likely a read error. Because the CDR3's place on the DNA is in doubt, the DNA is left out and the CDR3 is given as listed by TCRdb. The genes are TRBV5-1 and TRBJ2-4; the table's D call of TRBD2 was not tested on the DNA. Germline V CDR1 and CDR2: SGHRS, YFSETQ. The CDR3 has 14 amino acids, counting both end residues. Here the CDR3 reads CASTPTGTSGRALV.

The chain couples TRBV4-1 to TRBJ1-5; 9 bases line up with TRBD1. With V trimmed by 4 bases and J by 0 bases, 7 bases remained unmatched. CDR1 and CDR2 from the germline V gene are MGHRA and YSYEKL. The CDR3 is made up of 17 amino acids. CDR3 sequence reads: CASSLGGTGISNQPQHF. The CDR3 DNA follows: TGCGCCAGCAGCCTTGGAGGGACAGGGATTAGCAATCAGCCCCAGCATTTT.

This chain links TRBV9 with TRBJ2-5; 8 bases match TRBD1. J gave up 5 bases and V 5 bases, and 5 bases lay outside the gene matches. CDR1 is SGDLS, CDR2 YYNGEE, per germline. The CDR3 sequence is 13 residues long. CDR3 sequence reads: CASSQGARETQYF. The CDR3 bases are TGTGCCAGCAGTCAGGGGGCGCGGGAGACCCAGTACTTC.

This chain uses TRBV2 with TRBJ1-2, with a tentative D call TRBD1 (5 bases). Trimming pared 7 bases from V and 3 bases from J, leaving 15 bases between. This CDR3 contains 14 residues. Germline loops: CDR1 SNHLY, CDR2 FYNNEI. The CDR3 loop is CASNDLVRDYGYTF. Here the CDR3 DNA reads TGTGCCAGCAATGATCTGGTCAGGGACTATGGCTACACCTTC.

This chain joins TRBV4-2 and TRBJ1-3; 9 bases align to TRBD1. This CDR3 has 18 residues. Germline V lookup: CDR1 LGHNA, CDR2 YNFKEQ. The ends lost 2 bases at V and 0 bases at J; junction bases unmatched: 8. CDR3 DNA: TGTGCCAGCAGCCAACTCGCTCCGGGACAGGGCTCTGGAAACACCATATATTTT. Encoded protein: CASSQLAPGQGSGNTIYF.

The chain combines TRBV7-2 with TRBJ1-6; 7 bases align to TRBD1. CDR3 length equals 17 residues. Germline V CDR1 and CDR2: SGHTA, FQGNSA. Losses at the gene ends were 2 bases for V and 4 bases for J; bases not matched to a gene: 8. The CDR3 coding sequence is TGTGCCAGCAGCTTATCGCAGGGGGACCTTTATAATTCACCCCTCCACTTT. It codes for CASSLSQGDLYNSPLHF.

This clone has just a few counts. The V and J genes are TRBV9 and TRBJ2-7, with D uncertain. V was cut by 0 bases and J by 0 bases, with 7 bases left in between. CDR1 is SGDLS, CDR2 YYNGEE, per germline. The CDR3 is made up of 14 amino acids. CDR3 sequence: CASSVGTNSYEQYF. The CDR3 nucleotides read TGTGCCAGCAGCGTAGGCACAAACTCCTACGAGCAGTACTTC.

The CDR3 sequence: CSAGEGNTEAFF. CDR3 sequence (DNA): TGCAGCGCGGGGGAAGGGAACACTGAAGCTTTCTTT. The chain links TRBV29-1 to TRBJ1-1; TRBD1 is a possible D gene (5 bases). This CDR3 is built from 12 residues. Between the trimmed V and J ends, which lost 7 bases and 1 base, there was a span of 10 bases. Germline loops: CDR1 SQVTM, CDR2 ANQGSEA.

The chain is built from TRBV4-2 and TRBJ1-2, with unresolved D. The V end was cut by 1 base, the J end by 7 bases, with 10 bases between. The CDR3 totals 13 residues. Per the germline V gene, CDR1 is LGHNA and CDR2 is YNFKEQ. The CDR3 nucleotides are TGTGCCAGCAGCCAAGGAGGTTCGGCTGGCTACACCTTC. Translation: CASSQGGSAGYTF.

CDR3 sequence reads: CASTQDRGLTEAFF. The CDR3 coding sequence is TGTGCCAGCACCCAGGACAGGGGGCTCACTGAAGCTTTCTTT. The rearrangement joins TRBV5-4 to TRBJ1-1; TRBD1 agrees at 11 bases. The germline V gene has CDR1 SGHNT and CDR2 YYREEE (reference sequence). CDR3 length: 14 amino acids. The J segment lost 4 bases and the V segment lost 6 bases, leaving 5 bases of the junction unmatched.

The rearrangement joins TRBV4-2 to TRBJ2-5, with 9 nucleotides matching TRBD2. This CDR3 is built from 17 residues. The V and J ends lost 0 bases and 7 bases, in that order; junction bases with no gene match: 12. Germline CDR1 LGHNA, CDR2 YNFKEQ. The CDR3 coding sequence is TGTGCCAGCAGCCAAGAGACCCAAGCGGGGGGCGGGGTGACCCAGTACTTC. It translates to CASSQETQAGGGVTQYF.

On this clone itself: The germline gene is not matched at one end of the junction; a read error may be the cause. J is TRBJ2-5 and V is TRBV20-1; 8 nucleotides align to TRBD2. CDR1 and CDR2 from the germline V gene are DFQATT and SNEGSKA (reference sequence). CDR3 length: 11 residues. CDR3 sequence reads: CSARDSGTRHF. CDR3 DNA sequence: TGCAGTGCTAGAGACTCCGGGACTAGGCACTTC.

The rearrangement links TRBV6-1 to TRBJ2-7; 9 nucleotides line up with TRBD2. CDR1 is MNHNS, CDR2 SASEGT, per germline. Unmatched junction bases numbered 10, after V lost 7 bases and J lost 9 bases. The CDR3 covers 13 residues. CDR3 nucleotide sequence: TGTGCCAGCACCGAGTCAGCGGGAGGCGCGCAGTACTTC. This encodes CASTESAGGAQYF.